The 10 T cell receptor beta chains below all came from one sample that was sequenced in a study of cytotoxic CD8 clonotypes in ibrutinib-treated CLL. Measured with immunoSEQ multiplex PCR; TCRdb has only the in-frame clones, and not every one. The repertoire holds roughly 180,000 clones, with approximately 80% as singletons. Sequencing used PBMCs, obtained after 24 months of ibrutinib treatment. The receptors shown here come from a human donor with chronic lymphocytic leukemia.

This clone is a singleton in its sample. The chain couples TRBV7-2 to TRBJ1-5; the D gene is possibly TRBD1 (6 bases). The germline gives CDR1 SGHTA, CDR2 FQGNSA. Trimming took 5 bases from V and 4 from J, leaving 18 bases between them. The CDR3 consists of 16 residues. The CDR3 is CASSPQGQGSNQPQHF. The CDR3 DNA reads as TGTGCCAGCAGCCCCCAGGGGCAGGGGTCGAATCAGCCCCAGCATTTT.

The chain recombines TRBV2 with TRBJ2-1, with 11 bases lining up with TRBD2. V shed 7 bases, J shed 4 bases, and the junction held 15 bases outside the gene matches. Germline lookup yields CDR1 SNHLY and CDR2 FYNNEI. The CDR3 spans 18 residues. CDR3: CASTDDTLAGGRYNEQFF. DNA of the CDR3: TGTGCCAGCACTGACGATACCTTAGCGGGGGGGAGATACAATGAGCAGTTCTTC.

V is TRBV6-5 and J is TRBJ1-1, with 8 bases matching TRBD1. After removal of 5 bases from V and 10 bases from J, the junction contained 12 bases not matched to a gene. From germline, CDR1 is MNHEY and CDR2 SVGAGI. The CDR3 runs 14 residues. CDR3: CASSTGQGGMGAFF. The DNA of the CDR3 is TGTGCCAGCAGTACAGGACAGGGTGGGATGGGAGCTTTCTTT.

DNA for the CDR3: TGTGCCAGTAGTCCCGGAGGCGAGGGGAGGAACACTGAAGCTTTCTTT. Protein product: CASSPGGEGRNTEAFF. The V gene is TRBV19, the J gene TRBJ1-1, with a possible D match to TRBD1 (5 bases). The length of the CDR3 is 16 residues. V was cut by 5 bases and J by 1 base, with 17 bases left in between. Germline V gene data show CDR1 as LNHDA and CDR2 as SQIVND (reference sequence).

V and J are TRBV9 and TRBJ2-6; D remains ambiguous. V was pared by 6 bases and J by 4 bases, with 14 bases between. Germline loops: CDR1 SGDLS, CDR2 YYNGEE. This CDR3 spans 15 amino acids. CDR3 nucleotide sequence: TGTGCCAGCACCCCTTCCGACGGAGGGGCCAACGTCCTGACTTTC. Its protein is CASTPSDGGANVLTF.

J is TRBJ2-1 and V is TRBV28; 7 bases agree with TRBD2. Germline V gene data show CDR1 as MDHEN and CDR2 as SYDVKM. V lost 1 base to trimming and J lost 0 bases; unmatched junction nucleotides: 3. The CDR3 has 16 amino acids. The chain's CDR3 is CASSLLGGSSYNEQFF. Written as DNA, the CDR3 is TGTGCCAGCAGTTTATTGGGCGGGAGCTCCTACAATGAGCAGTTCTTC.

The rearrangement uses TRBV7-8 and TRBJ1-3; tentative D call: TRBD1 (6 bases). V lost 2 bases, J lost 3 bases, and 8 bases lay in between. The length of the CDR3 is 14 residues. Germline V lookup: CDR1 SGHVS, CDR2 FQNEAQ. CDR3 nucleotides: TGTGCCAGCAGCTTAAACAGGGTTGGAAACACCATATATTTT. As protein: CASSLNRVGNTIYF.

The chain carries TRBV6-1 and TRBJ2-1; D is possibly TRBD1 (6 bases). The CDR3 length is 14 residues. Germline V gives CDR1 MNHNS, CDR2 SASEGT. The germline V and J ends were trimmed by 1 base and 12 bases, with 16 bases remaining between them. The chain's CDR3 is CASSEGTARPWQFF. The CDR3 DNA follows: TGTGCCAGCAGTGAAGGGACAGCTAGGCCGTGGCAGTTCTTC.

The chain recombines TRBV2 with TRBJ1-5, with 7 bases aligning to TRBD1. Germline values: CDR1 SNHLY, CDR2 FYNNEI. The CDR3 runs 15 residues. Trimming cost V 6 bases and J 1 base; bases outside gene matches: 6. The CDR3 sequence: CASRAQGGSNQPQHF. In nucleotides, the CDR3 is TGTGCCAGCAGGGCTCAGGGGGGGAGCAATCAGCCCCAGCATTTT.

Written as DNA, the CDR3 is TGCGCCAGCAGCTTGGCGGTAGTGACCGATGAGCAGTTCTTC. Translating gives CASSLAVVTDEQFF. The chain combines TRBV5-1 with TRBJ2-1; D is ambiguous. CDR1 and CDR2 from the germline V gene are SGHRS and YFSETQ. The CDR3 is 14 residues long. Trimming removed 0 bases from V and 8 bases from J, with 12 bases in between.